Shown below are 23 T cell receptor beta chains from a single sample sequenced in a study of blood T cell repertoires in COVID-19 (TCRdb year 2020). The library came from the immunoSEQ multiplex PCR assay. In its TCRdb copy, this immuneACCESS table keeps in-frame sequences only and misses some clones. Where compared with another copy, unresolved V genes explain less than half of these, and the others have no known cause. The sample table holds just over 250,000 clones, of which more than 70% were seen once. The ten largest clones take up over 2% of the sample. The sequencing sample was made of peripheral blood. These receptors were obtained from a woman aged 45 to 65 with acute or convalescent COVID-19.

The genes are TRBV6-1 and TRBJ1-2; 8 bases map to TRBD1. Germline CDR1 MNHNS, CDR2 SASEGT. This CDR3 is built from 15 residues. The J segment lost 7 bases and the V segment lost 0 bases, leaving 7 bases of the junction unmatched. The CDR3 here is CASSEARTGRGGYTF. CDR3 DNA: TGTGCCAGCAGTGAAGCCCGGACAGGGAGAGGTGGCTACACCTTC.

V is TRBV4-2 and J is TRBJ2-3, with D unresolved. Trimming pared 2 bases from V and 6 bases from J, leaving 6 bases between. Germline V gives CDR1 LGHNA, CDR2 YNFKEQ. The CDR3 runs to 12 residues. The DNA for the CDR3 is TGTGCCAGCAGCCAATCTAGTGATACGCAGTATTTT. This encodes CASSQSSDTQYF.

This clone came up a few times. The CDR3 region is CASSDRQLNQPQHF. In DNA form, the CDR3 reads TGTGCCAGCAGTGATCGTCAGTTGAATCAGCCCCAGCATTTT. The chain links TRBV2 to TRBJ1-5; the D is unclear. V lost 3 bases, J lost 4 bases, and 10 bases lay in between. Germline CDR1 reads SNHLY; CDR2 reads FYNNEI. This CDR3 is 14 amino acids long.

The chain recombines TRBV19 with TRBJ2-5; D possibly corresponds to TRBD1 (5 bases). Germline V gives CDR1 LNHDA, CDR2 SQIVND (reference sequence). Between the trimmed V and J ends, which lost 3 bases and 3 bases, there was a span of 8 bases. This CDR3 spans 13 amino acids. In DNA form, the CDR3 reads TGTGCCAGTAGTATCTCCAGGGAAGAGACCCAGTACTTC. Its translation: CASSISREETQYF. Full variable domain (rest looked up from reference TRBV19 and TRBJ2-5): DGGITQSPKYLFRKEGQNVTLSCEQNLNHDAMYWYRQDPGQGLRLIYYSQIVNDFQKGDIAEGYSVSREKKESFPLTVTSAQKNPTAFYLCASSISREETQYFGPGTRLLVL.

This rearrangement joins TRBV28 to TRBJ1-1; 7 bases agree with TRBD1. The CDR3 sequence is 13 residues long. CDR1 and CDR2 from the germline V gene are MDHEN and SYDVKM. With 0 bases clipped from V and 10 bases from J, the junction kept 5 bases outside the gene matches. The DNA for the CDR3 is TGTGCCAGCAGTTTATGGGGACAGCCGGGAGCTTTCTTT. The encoded protein is CASSLWGQPGAFF. The full variable domain, completed using reference TRBV28 and TRBJ1-1, is DVKVTQSSRYLVKRTGEKVFLECVQDMDHENMFWYRQDPGLGLRLIYFSYDVKMKEKGDIPEGYSVSREKKERFSLILESASTNQTSMYLCASSLWGQPGAFFGQGTRLTVV.

V gene TRBV7-9 combines with J gene TRBJ1-4; 8 bases match TRBD1. Germline lookup yields CDR1 SEHNR and CDR2 FQNEAQ (reference sequence). V dropped 6 bases and J dropped 4; count of bases not matched to a gene: 7. The CDR3 runs 15 residues. This CDR3 is CASSRGDRHNEKLFF. DNA for the CDR3: TGTGCCAGCAGTAGAGGGGACAGGCATAATGAAAAACTGTTTTTT.

This clone was seen only a few times. The CDR3 DNA reads as TGTGCCAGCAGCTTCCTACCCCTTTTGACAGGGCAGGACGACGAGCAGTACTTC. Translation: CASSFLPLLTGQDDEQYF. The chain uses TRBV7-9 and TRBJ2-7; 7 positions match TRBD1. After removal of 3 bases from V and 5 bases from J, the junction contained 19 bases not matched to a gene. Germline CDR1 and CDR2: SEHNR and FQNEAQ (reference sequence). The CDR3 is 18 residues long.

CDR3 in DNA: TGTGCCACCAGTGATTCACAGGGAGCCGGAAACACCATATATTTT. Translating gives CATSDSQGAGNTIYF. The chain combines TRBV24-1 with TRBJ1-3; D might be TRBD1 (6 bases). The CDR3 totals 15 residues. Germline CDR1 KGHDR, CDR2 SFDVKD. The V and J ends lost 2 bases and 4 bases respectively, with 11 bases between them.

The chain carries TRBV28 and TRBJ2-3; D may be TRBD2 (5 bases). CDR3 size: 14 residues. Germline CDR1 is MDHEN and CDR2 is SYDVKM. Trimming shortened V by 7 bases and J by 0 bases, and 11 bases separated the two germline ends. The CDR3 nucleotides read TGTGCCAGCACCGACCGGACTAGCACAGATACGCAGTATTTT. Translation gives CASTDRTSTDTQYF.

This chain links TRBV5-1 with TRBJ2-1; 10 nucleotides line up with TRBD2. The CDR3 is made up of 16 amino acids. Per germline, CDR1 SGHRS and CDR2 YFSETQ. Trimming removed 0 bases from V and 7 bases from J; junction bases left unmatched: 7. The CDR3 DNA sequence: TGCGCCAGCAGCTTGGCCGGGACTAGCGCCGTAAATGAGCAGTTCTTC. Translating it yields CASSLAGTSAVNEQFF.

J is TRBJ2-1 and V is TRBV28, with D possibly TRBD2 on 7 matching bases. The V gene lost 8 bases and the J gene lost 3 bases, with 17 bases spanning the gap. Germline CDR1 and CDR2: MDHEN and SYDVKM. This CDR3 contains 15 residues. The CDR3 spells CASEERGGFYNEQFF. CDR3 sequence (DNA): TGTGCCAGCGAAGAAAGGGGGGGCTTCTACAATGAGCAGTTCTTC.

The genes are TRBV7-8 and TRBJ2-1; 9 nucleotides align to TRBD1. The V gene's germline CDR1 is SGHVS and CDR2 FQNEAQ. V dropped 5 bases and J dropped 7; count of bases not matched to a gene: 9. The CDR3 has 15 amino acids. CDR3 nucleotide sequence: TGTGCCAGCAGCGTGGGGGGACAGGGTCGGAATGAGCAGTTCTTC. This gives the protein CASSVGGQGRNEQFF.

The chain employs TRBV5-1 and TRBJ2-7; 11 bases map to TRBD1. This CDR3 comprises 14 residues. Per the germline V gene, CDR1 is SGHRS and CDR2 is YFSETQ. The J segment lost 4 bases and the V segment lost 4 bases, leaving 4 bases of the junction unmatched. The CDR3 sequence: CASSTGTGGYEQYF. CDR3 in DNA: TGCGCCAGCAGCACCGGGACAGGGGGTTACGAGCAGTACTTC.

With respect to this clone: The sample carries other DNA sequences with the same CDR3. This chain links TRBV7-2 with TRBJ2-7; 8 bases match TRBD1. J lost 5 bases, V lost 5 bases, and 2 bases had no gene match. This CDR3 region has 12 residues. CDR1 and CDR2 from the germline V gene are SGHTA and FQGNSA. In DNA form, the CDR3 reads TGTGCCAGCAGCCTGGACAGGGACGAGCAGTACTTC. Translation: CASSLDRDEQYF. Full variable domain (outside the CDR3, taken from reference TRBV7-2 and TRBJ2-7): GAGVSQSPSNKVTEKGKDVELRCDPISGHTALYWYRQSLGQGLEFLIYFQGNSAPDKSGLPSDRFSAERTGGSVSTLTIQRTQQEDSAVYLCASSLDRDEQYFGPGTRLTVT.

This clone was seen just once. The chain recombines TRBV4-3 with TRBJ2-1; the D gene is possibly TRBD2 (6 bases). The V end was cut by 1 base, the J end by 5 bases, with 12 bases between. Germline loops: CDR1 LGHNA, CDR2 YSLEER. This CDR3 comprises 15 residues. The CDR3 here is CASSQGGGPHNEQFF. CDR3 nucleotide sequence: TGCGCCAGCAGCCAAGGGGGAGGACCACACAATGAGCAGTTCTTC.

The chain joins TRBV7-9 to TRBJ1-2, with TRBD1 as a possible D gene (5 bases). The ends were cut back, 7 bases at V and 2 bases at J, with 17 bases in the middle. The CDR3 runs to 15 residues. Germline-derived CDR1 and CDR2 are SEHNR and FQNEAQ (reference sequence). CDR3 loop: CASIRWGRANYGYTF. The CDR3 nucleotides are TGTGCCAGCATCCGATGGGGGAGGGCCAACTATGGCTACACCTTC.

The chain carries TRBV6-1 and TRBJ1-1; perhaps TRBD1 as D (5 bases). The CDR3 totals 14 residues. V dropped 5 bases and J dropped 10 bases, with 20 bases sitting between them. Per the germline V gene, CDR1 is MNHNS and CDR2 is SASEGT. The CDR3 DNA is TGTGCCAGCAGTTCCGCTCCACTTTCGGGGGGAGCTTTCTTT. It codes for CASSSAPLSGGAFF.

This chain uses TRBV27 with TRBJ1-5; weak D call: TRBD1 (6 bases). Germline CDR1 is MNHEY and CDR2 is SMNVEV (reference sequence). The CDR3 is 15 amino acids. V was clipped by 1 base and J by 5 bases, with 12 bases between them. In DNA, the CDR3 is TGTGCCAGCAGTTTATGGTCAGGGGATCATCAGCCCCAGCATTTT. This gives the protein CASSLWSGDHQPQHF.

The CDR3 sequence is CASSQSVNTEAFF. CDR3 sequence (DNA): TGTGCCAGCAGCCAGTCTGTGAACACTGAAGCTTTCTTT. The chain uses TRBV7-3 and TRBJ1-1; D unclear. Trimming pared 5 bases from V and 0 bases from J, leaving 7 bases between. Germline values: CDR1 SGHTA, CDR2 FQGTGA. The CDR3 runs to 13 residues.

The rearrangement uses TRBV4-2 and TRBJ2-7; 9 bases match TRBD1. CDR1 is LGHNA, CDR2 YNFKEQ, per germline. V gave up 9 bases and J gave up 4 bases; unmatched junction bases: 10. The CDR3 consists of 14 residues. The CDR3, as DNA: TGTGCCAGTAGTCCGGGACAGGGAACGTACGAGCAGTACTTC. Translation: CASSPGQGTYEQYF.

V usage is TRBV9 and J usage is TRBJ2-3; 14 nucleotides match TRBD2. After removal of 3 bases from V and 1 base from J, the junction contained 7 bases not matched to a gene. Germline V gene data show CDR1 as SGDLS and CDR2 as YYNGEE. The CDR3 runs to 18 residues. Here the CDR3 DNA reads TGTGCCAGCAGCGGGCGACTAGCGGGAGGGCCCGGCACAGATACGCAGTATTTT. Translating it yields CASSGRLAGGPGTDTQYF.

The genes are TRBV18 and TRBJ2-5, with D possibly TRBD1 on 6 matching bases. V was trimmed by 3 bases and J by 4 bases, leaving 12 bases between them. The germline gives CDR1 KGHSH, CDR2 LQKENI. The CDR3 has 14 residues. CDR3 in DNA: TGTGCCAGCTCACCTTTGGACAGTTCAGAGACCCAGTACTTC. This encodes CASSPLDSSETQYF.

DNA for the CDR3: TGTGCCAGCAGGTTGACGGGCTATGGCTACACCTTC. Its protein product is CASRLTGYGYTF. The V and J genes are TRBV28 and TRBJ1-2; D is uncertain. The germline V gene has CDR1 MDHEN and CDR2 SYDVKM. V was pared by 6 bases and J by 4 bases, with 9 bases between. The CDR3 spans 12 residues.